This is a list of T cell receptor beta chains from one sample in a study of blood T cell repertoires in COVID-19. Sequencing was performed with immunoSEQ multiplex PCR; in TCRdb, only in-frame clones are kept and a portion is missing. Altogether about 70,000 clones are present, roughly four fifths being singletons, with the ten largest covering 25% to 30%. Input material: peripheral blood. These receptors all stem from a woman older than 75 with active or convalescent COVID-19. Each CDR3 is given without its conserved first and last residue. Each record gives: V gene, D gene, J gene, CDR3 protein. A D gene is named only where the DNA matches it firmly.

TRBV7-2	.	TRBJ2-7	ASSLGRGRGFEQY
TRBV19	TRBD1	TRBJ2-5	AASQGSQETQY
TRBV7-8	TRBD1	TRBJ2-6	ASSTRDRRSGANVLT
TRBV19	TRBD1	TRBJ2-7	ASMRQGDYEQY
TRBV6-5	.	TRBJ1-1	ASSWSGNTEAF
TRBV5-6	.	TRBJ1-6	ASSLVGGHSYNSPLH
TRBV18	.	TRBJ2-1	ASSPPRGAASNNEQF
TRBV7-2	.	TRBJ1-2	ASSISNYGYT
TRBV5-1	TRBD1	TRBJ2-7	ASSQGTGRAEQY
TRBV10-2	TRBD1	TRBJ1-1	ASRGDREPEAF
TRBV30	.	TRBJ1-1	AWSIGANTEAF
TRBV7-9	.	TRBJ2-5	ASSYLKTDFAQETQY
TRBV9	.	TRBJ2-2	ASSVGRVDGELF
TRBV14	TRBD2	TRBJ2-3	ASSQAGGFADTQY
TRBV9	TRBD2	TRBJ2-2	ASSVSSGAGELF
TRBV5-4	.	TRBJ1-1	ASSLGGDDTEAF
TRBV9	TRBD2	TRBJ2-3	ASSVGGAVDTQY
TRBV5-1	.	TRBJ2-7	ASSLAAAGVGEQY
TRBV9	.	TRBJ2-1	ASSVVSTGMGNEQF
TRBV6-5	.	TRBJ2-1	ASSLQGNEQF
TRBV5-1	.	TRBJ2-5	ASTYAGGQETQY
TRBV6-6	.	TRBJ1-5	ASSSGDSQPQH
TRBV5-1	TRBD1	TRBJ1-4	ASSFGTGDGDEKLF
TRBV16	.	TRBJ1-6	ASSQSGGARSPLH
TRBV5-4	.	TRBJ1-5	ASSFNGIQPQH
TRBV7-3	.	TRBJ1-1	ASSYPRGCDTEAF
TRBV6-5	TRBD1	TRBJ2-2	ASSWGQGSGELF
TRBV19	.	TRBJ1-6	ASSIGGALSDSPLH
TRBV7-9	.	TRBJ2-7	ASSLLSGEIYEQY
TRBV23-1	.	TRBJ1-5	ASSQSAGGGNQPQH
TRBV6-1	TRBD2	TRBJ2-3	ASSEGGLGGGTQY
TRBV7-3	TRBD2	TRBJ2-7	ASSFRASGPYEQY
TRBV7-2	.	TRBJ1-5	ASSLVGGINQPQH
TRBV6-5	.	TRBJ2-5	ASSSDPTGQETQY
TRBV30	TRBD2	TRBJ2-2	AWDPGASGGYEELF
TRBV7-2	.	TRBJ1-5	ASSPRGQPQH
TRBV27	.	TRBJ2-1	ASSPGDGEQF
TRBV6-1	TRBD1	TRBJ1-1	ASSEKEGAGTEAF
TRBV5-1	TRBD2	TRBJ2-3	ASSSTSGTDTQY
TRBV19	TRBD1	TRBJ1-6	ASSAGTGDNSPLH
TRBV7-8	.	TRBJ1-2	ASSLGAGARYGYT
TRBV28	TRBD1	TRBJ2-2	ASSEPQGLNTGELF
TRBV7-2	TRBD2	TRBJ2-5	ASSHNRGRGGDETQY
TRBV21-1	.	TRBJ2-3	ASSEVGAQY
TRBV11-2	.	TRBJ2-7	ASSLGPSWGQVSSYEQY